One sample yielded the 5 T cell receptor beta chains listed below, sequenced in a study of shared T cell receptors in the human thymus. Assay used: immunoSEQ multiplex PCR; TCRdb lists only in-frame clones, some missing. This sample carries hundreds of thousands of clones, around 87% of them seen once, and the ten largest clones take roughly 0.0086%. This same sample was also taken into another study, of human thymus T cells.

Input material: thymocytes. These receptors were taken from a boy in the first two years of life with a congenital heart defect.

V gene TRBV6-1 combines with J gene TRBJ1-5; D uncertain. Germline V gene lookup returns CDR1 MNHNS and CDR2 SASEGT. Deletions cut 10 bases from V and 7 bases from J, with 17 bases between. The CDR3 is made up of 13 amino acids. The CDR3 DNA reads as TGTGCCACCTCCAGCCGGGTTGAGCAGCCCCAGCATTTT. This codes for CATSSRVEQPQHF.

This sequence joins TRBV13 and TRBJ2-3; D is perhaps TRBD2 (6 bases). This CDR3 is built from 17 residues. V dropped 3 bases and J dropped 3 bases, with 19 bases sitting between them. Germline loops: CDR1 PRHDT, CDR2 FYEKMQ (reference sequence). The CDR3 loop reads CASSLSRSGVWTDTQYF. The CDR3 nucleotides read TGTGCCAGCAGCTTGTCACGGTCGGGGGTTTGGACAGATACGCAGTATTTT.

This chain connects TRBV28 to TRBJ2-5; TRBD2 might be the D (7 bases). This CDR3 comprises 16 residues. Trimming pared 4 bases from V and 0 bases from J, leaving 15 bases between. Germline CDR1 and CDR2: MDHEN and SYDVKM. Here the CDR3 reads CASSSRGGGDQETQYF. In DNA, the CDR3 is TGTGCCAGCAGTTCGAGGGGGGGCGGGGACCAAGAGACCCAGTACTTC.

The rearrangement joins TRBV28 to TRBJ1-4, with D maybe TRBD1 (5 bases). CDR3 length: 20 amino acids. The V gene's germline CDR1 is MDHEN and CDR2 SYDVKM. The V end lost 0 bases, the J end lost 4 bases, and 24 bases lay between the germline ends. CDR3 protein: CASSLWTPWQGRLLNEKLFF. CDR3 bases: TGTGCCAGCAGTTTATGGACCCCCTGGCAGGGCCGCTTACTTAATGAAAAACTGTTTTTT.

This clone has a single count. The chain combines TRBV30 with TRBJ2-1; 7 nucleotides line up with TRBD2. This CDR3 contains 14 residues. Germline V gives CDR1 GTSNPN, CDR2 SVGIG (reference sequence). With 3 bases clipped from V and 1 base from J, the junction kept 3 bases outside the gene matches. CDR3 sequence (DNA): TGTGCCTGGAGCGATAGCGGGTCCTACAATGAGCAGTTCTTC. It translates to CAWSDSGSYNEQFF.